This is a list of T cell receptor beta chains from one sample in a study of cytomegalovirus exposure and HLA in healthy donors. Here immunoSEQ multiplex PCR was the method, and the copy in TCRdb shows in-frame clones only, minus some. Seen here are approximately 39,000 clones, approximately 92% observed once, and the top ten hold around 3.2%. The sample consisted of PBMCs. These receptor sequences come from a young man in good health and CMV-seronegative. CDR3s include the opening cysteine and the closing phenylalanine or tryptophan. The order of the fields is V gene, clone size, D gene, J gene, CDR3 protein, CDR3 DNA. D genes are given only for firm matches. Clone size is shown for a subset of rows, as once, few, many or a class of expanded clone.

TRBV9	once	NA	TRBJ1-1	CASSVAWGGTEAFF	TGTGCCAGCAGCGTAGCTTGGGGAGGCACTGAAGCTTTCTTT
TRBV7-9	few	TRBD2	TRBJ2-1	CASSLGAGGYNEQFF	TGTGCCAGCAGCTTAGGGGCGGGAGGGTACAATGAGCAGTTCTTC
TRBV2	NA	TRBD1	TRBJ1-1	CASSPPGQGARGTEAFF	TGTGCCAGCAGTCCTCCGGGACAGGGGGCGAGGGGCACTGAAGCTTTCTTT
TRBV19	NA	NA	TRBJ2-2	CASSSQANTGELFF	TGTGCCAGTAGTTCGCAGGCTAACACCGGGGAGCTGTTTTTT
TRBV29-1	NA	TRBD1	TRBJ1-2	CSVEPPQGAPGYTF	TGCAGCGTTGAACCCCCCCAGGGGGCGCCGGGCTACACCTTC
TRBV7-6	NA	TRBD2	TRBJ2-7	CASSNRLADTYEQYF	TGTGCCAGCAGCAACCGACTAGCGGATACCTACGAGCAGTACTTC
TRBV5-6	NA	TRBD1	TRBJ1-1	CASSPQGPLNTEAFF	TGTGCCAGCAGCCCACAGGGGCCACTGAACACTGAAGCTTTCTTT
TRBV5-8	NA	TRBD2	TRBJ2-1	CASSLVGLAGGSSYNEQFF	TGTGCCAGCAGCTTGGTAGGGCTAGCGGGGGGCTCTTCCTACAATGAGCAGTTCTTC
TRBV21-1	NA	NA	TRBJ2-1	CASWVRDSYNEQFF	TGTGCCAGCTGGGTGAGGGACTCCTACAATGAGCAGTTCTTC
TRBV19	NA	NA	TRBJ2-3	CASTLRDSSTDTQYF	TGTGCCAGTACCCTCCGAGATTCTAGCACAGATACGCAGTATTTT
TRBV7-3	once	TRBD2	TRBJ2-2	CASGPPAGGPKTGELFF	TGTGCCAGCGGCCCCCCAGCGGGAGGGCCTAAAACCGGGGAGCTGTTTTTT
TRBV30	NA	NA	TRBJ2-7	CAWSVMVAEQYF	TGTGCCTGGAGTGTAATGGTGGCCGAGCAGTACTTC
TRBV25-1	NA	NA	TRBJ2-5	CASSELGQGETQYF	TGTGCCAGCAGTGAATTAGGGCAGGGAGAGACCCAGTACTTC
TRBV6-6	NA	TRBD2	TRBJ2-3	CASSYSGGEGDTQYF	TGTGCCAGCAGTTACTCGGGGGGGGAGGGAGATACGCAGTATTTT
TRBV5-1	NA	NA	TRBJ2-7	CASSPPARENYEQYF	TGCGCCAGCAGCCCACCTGCCCGGGAGAACTACGAGCAGTACTTC
TRBV28	NA	TRBD1	TRBJ2-7	CASSLAGTGLPPEQYF	TGTGCCAGCAGTTTAGCCGGGACAGGCCTTCCGCCCGAGCAGTACTTC
TRBV9	NA	NA	TRBJ1-2	CASSPADSRYGYTF	TGTGCCAGCAGCCCAGCGGACAGTCGCTATGGCTACACCTTC
TRBV27	NA	NA	TRBJ1-1	CASSLENRGTEAFF	TGTGCCAGCAGTCTTGAGAACCGGGGCACTGAAGCTTTCTTT
TRBV20-1	NA	NA	TRBJ1-1	CSARGEAAFF	TGCAGTGCTAGAGGAGAGGCGGCTTTCTTT
TRBV6-1	NA	NA	TRBJ2-2	CASSSVTGELFF	TGTGCCAGCAGTTCAGTCACCGGGGAGCTGTTTTTT
TRBV19	NA	NA	TRBJ1-3	CASSIHGRVRGNTIYF	TGTGCCAGTAGTATCCACGGCAGGGTGAGAGGAAACACCATATATTTT
TRBV7-9	NA	TRBD1	TRBJ1-2	CASSLTSGTGGSGYTF	TGTGCCAGCAGCTTAACTTCCGGGACAGGGGGCTCGGGCTACACCTTC
TRBV5-4	NA	TRBD1	TRBJ2-3	CASSLSGTGRDTQYF	TGTGCCAGCAGCTTGTCCGGGACAGGGAGAGATACGCAGTATTTT
TRBV7-3	NA	NA	TRBJ2-1	CASSFSSAGEQFF	TGTGCCAGCAGCTTTTCTAGCGCTGGAGAGCAGTTCTTC
TRBV7-3	NA	TRBD1	TRBJ1-2	CASSPGQGPFGYTF	TGTGCCAGCAGCCCGGGACAGGGTCCCTTTGGCTACACCTTC
TRBV19	few	TRBD2	TRBJ2-7	CASSPGLVYEQYF	TGTGCCAGTAGCCCAGGACTAGTCTACGAGCAGTACTTC
TRBV5-4	few	NA	TRBJ2-2	CASSLRRVGLNTGELFF	TGTGCCAGCAGCCTCAGGAGGGTCGGGTTGAACACCGGGGAGCTGTTTTTT